The sequence of this TCR beta chain was determined in a study of blood T cell repertoires in COVID-19. Study overall: Samples representing acute and convalescent COVID-19 were sourced from the United States, Italy and Spain. T cells, B-cell-depleted T cells, or PBMCs provided the cDNA or gDNA that served as material.

The CDR3 is made up of 14 amino acids. The germline V gene has CDR1 MNHNS and CDR2 SASEGT. Trimming removed 0 bases at V and 3 bases at J, with 6 bases between. In the source study's methods: Estimates of nucleated cell counts were drawn from the amplification of reference gene primers. The table came from immunoSEQ multiplex PCR; TCRdb's copy has only in-frame clones and leaves some out. V, J and clone size are those of that table, while D and trimming were read from the DNA. The sample consists of about half a million clones, around 85% of them appearing once. The sequence derives from a human donor in a cohort sampled during active COVID-19. V is TRBV6-1 and J is TRBJ2-1; D is unclear. Source material: peripheral blood. Here the CDR3 DNA reads TGTGCCAGCAGTGAAGCTGGCGGCTACAATGAGCAGTTCTTC. Amino acids: CASSEAGGYNEQFF.